These 20 T cell receptor beta chains were all obtained from the same sample, sequenced in a study of siplizumab effects on memory and regulatory T cells. Sequencing was performed with immunoSEQ multiplex PCR; in TCRdb, only in-frame clones are kept and a portion is missing. The sample has more than 95,000 clones, 93% seen once. The source material was Tregs sorted from blood. The source is a human donor in good health.

The chain couples TRBV5-1 to TRBJ2-7; no clear D gene. The CDR3 runs to 13 residues. V gave up 1 base and J gave up 3 bases, with 8 bases separating them. Looked up from germline, CDR1 is SGHRS and CDR2 is YFSETQ. The CDR3 nucleotides read TGCGCCAGCAGCTTGCAAGGTTTCTACGAGCAGTACTTC. It translates to CASSLQGFYEQYF.

The V call is TRBV7-3, the J call TRBJ2-1; 9 bases match TRBD2. Losses at the gene ends were 1 base for V and 7 bases for J; bases not matched to a gene: 5. The CDR3 runs to 15 residues. The germline gives CDR1 SGHTA, CDR2 FQGTGA. The CDR3 DNA reads TGTGCCAGCAGCTTAAATAGCGGGGGTTGGAATGAGCAGTTCTTC. Translated: CASSLNSGGWNEQFF. Using reference TRBV7-3 and TRBJ2-1 for the parts outside the CDR3, the full variable domain is GAGVSQTPSNKVTEKGKYVELRCDPISGHTALYWYRQSLGQGPEFLIYFQGTGAADDSGLPNDRFFAVRPEGSVSTLKIQRTERGDSAVYLCASSLNSGGWNEQFFGPGTRLTVL.

The chain has TRBV2 and TRBJ2-1; TRBD2 aligns across 8 bases. Trimming at V came to 1 base and at J to 1 base, leaving 0 bases not matched to a gene. Germline CDR1 SNHLY, CDR2 FYNNEI. The CDR3 has 15 amino acids. CDR3 residues: CASSEVAGSYNEQFF. CDR3 coding DNA: TGTGCCAGCAGTGAAGTAGCGGGGTCCTACAATGAGCAGTTCTTC.

This chain links TRBV11-2 with TRBJ1-2; 8 bases line up with TRBD1. The ends lost 5 bases at V and 4 bases at J; junction bases unmatched: 3. The CDR3 spans 13 residues. CDR1 is SGHAT, CDR2 FQNNGV, per germline. CDR3 coding DNA: TGTGCCAGCAGCCCTGGACAGGGCTATGGCTACACCTTC. As protein: CASSPGQGYGYTF.

The V gene is TRBV27, the J gene TRBJ2-3, with D perhaps TRBD2 (5 bases). The CDR3 consists of 17 residues. V lost 7 bases, J lost 1 base, and 21 bases lay in between. The germline gives CDR1 MNHEY, CDR2 SMNVEV (reference sequence). CDR3 DNA: TGTGCCAGCACCTCGGGGTCCGCTAGCAGACGCACAGATACGCAGTATTTT. This translates into CASTSGSASRRTDTQYF.

The chain combines TRBV6-5 with TRBJ1-3; D not resolved. The CDR3 consists of 13 residues. CDR1 is MNHEY, CDR2 SVGAGI, per germline. The ends were cut back, 6 bases at V and 0 bases at J, with 6 bases in the middle. Here the CDR3 DNA reads TGTGCCAGCAGCTGGACCTCTGGAAACACCATATATTTT. This translates into CASSWTSGNTIYF.

The CDR3 DNA reads TGTGCCACAGACCAGGGGGAGCCCTACGAGCAGTACTTC. It yields the protein CATDQGEPYEQYF. The gene calls are TRBV6-6 and TRBJ2-7, with 7 nucleotides matching TRBD1. Trimming cost V 10 bases and J 2 bases; bases outside gene matches: 8. Germline lookup yields CDR1 MNHNY and CDR2 SVGAGI (reference sequence). The length of the CDR3 is 13 residues.

This sequence joins TRBV19 and TRBJ2-3; TRBD1 matches 8 bases. J gave up 4 bases and V 3 bases, and 6 bases lay outside the gene matches. This CDR3 has 15 amino acids. The germline CDR1 and CDR2 sequences are LNHDA and SQIVND (reference sequence). The CDR3 loop reads CASSIGQGASDTQYF. In DNA, the CDR3 is TGTGCCAGTAGTATCGGGCAGGGGGCCTCAGATACGCAGTATTTT.

CDR3 in DNA: TGCACCAGCAGCCACGGGCGGGACAGGGGGGCCTACGAGCAGTACTTC. Protein sequence: CTSSHGRDRGAYEQYF. This chain connects TRBV1 to TRBJ2-7; no check of the table's D call, TRBD1, against the DNA was made. TRBV1 is a pseudogene locus. The CDR3 has 16 amino acids.

V gene TRBV7-9 combines with J gene TRBJ2-7; no reliable D call. CDR3 size: 17 residues. CDR1 and CDR2 (germline): SEHNR, FQNEAQ (reference sequence). V was trimmed by 1 base and J by 1 base, leaving 17 bases between them. The CDR3 DNA reads TGTGCCAGCAGCTTAGGGTCAAGACCGACTTTTTCCTACGAGCAGTACTTC. Translation gives CASSLGSRPTFSYEQYF.

This chain links TRBV20-1 with TRBJ1-1; D not resolved. The CDR3 has 11 residues. V was clipped by 6 bases and J by 1 base, with 6 bases between them. Germline V gene sequence: CDR1 DFQATT, CDR2 SNEGSKA (reference sequence). CDR3 amino acids: CSAAGNTEAFF. DNA for the CDR3: TGCAGTGCGGCAGGGAACACTGAAGCTTTCTTT.

The rearrangement joins TRBV27 to TRBJ2-7; no clear D. Per the germline V gene, CDR1 is MNHEY and CDR2 is SMNVEV (reference sequence). The CDR3 is 15 residues long. Trimming pared 6 bases from V and 6 bases from J, leaving 21 bases between. The CDR3 bases are TGTGCCAGCAGGCGCCTGGGTGGCCCCACTGGCGAGCAGTACTTC. This gives the protein CASRRLGGPTGEQYF.

The gene calls are TRBV29-1 and TRBJ1-2; TRBD1 matches at 8 bases. Germline V lookup: CDR1 SQVTM, CDR2 ANQGSEA. After removal of 4 bases from V and 5 bases from J, the junction contained 3 bases not matched to a gene. CDR3 length: 12 residues. The CDR3 DNA sequence: TGCAGCGTTGTCCGGACAGGGTATGGCTACACCTTC. Translated: CSVVRTGYGYTF.

The gene calls are TRBV7-9 and TRBJ1-2; D may be TRBD1 (5 bases). The CDR3 has 13 amino acids. The V gene lost 4 bases and the J gene lost 12 bases, with 18 bases spanning the gap. CDR1 is SEHNR and CDR2 is FQNEAQ in the germline V gene (reference sequence). CDR3 in DNA: TGTGCCAGCAGCTCCCTCACAGGTGGGGTAAACACCTTC. Residues: CASSSLTGGVNTF.

The chain carries TRBV4-3 and TRBJ2-3, with D unclear. CDR1 and CDR2 (germline): LGHNA, YSLEER. Trimming shortened V by 4 bases and J by 4 bases, and 9 bases separated the two germline ends. This CDR3 has 13 residues. The CDR3 region is CASSRLGSDTQYF. In nucleotides, the CDR3 is TGCGCCAGCAGCCGACTGGGGTCAGATACGCAGTATTTT.

The rearrangement uses TRBV19 and TRBJ2-7, with 8 bases aligning to TRBD1. This CDR3 spans 14 amino acids. Trimming removed 1 base from V and 2 bases from J; junction bases left unmatched: 1. Per the germline V gene, CDR1 is LNHDA and CDR2 is SQIVND (reference sequence). CDR3 residues: CASSIARGPYEQYF. The DNA of the CDR3 is TGTGCCAGTAGTATAGCCAGGGGGCCCTACGAGCAGTACTTC.

V usage is TRBV6-1 and J usage is TRBJ1-3, with D maybe TRBD1 (5 bases). The germline V and J ends were trimmed by 11 bases and 3 bases, with 11 bases remaining between them. Germline CDR1 and CDR2: MNHNS and SASEGT. The CDR3 is 12 residues long. The CDR3 is CASGHGGNTIYF. The CDR3 nucleotides read TGTGCCTCTGGACACGGTGGAAACACCATATATTTT.

CDR3 sequence: CASMGTTASLYGYTF. The CDR3 DNA follows: TGTGCCAGCATGGGGACAACCGCTTCTTTGTATGGCTACACCTTC. V usage is TRBV25-1 and J usage is TRBJ1-2, with D perhaps TRBD1 (6 bases). The CDR3 totals 15 residues. Trimming took off 7 bases at V and 5 bases at J, with 20 bases between the two ends. The germline CDR1 and CDR2 sequences are MGHDK and SYGVNS.

The genes are TRBV7-8 and TRBJ2-7, with 12 bases aligning to TRBD1. Losses at the gene ends were 3 bases for V and 6 bases for J; bases not matched to a gene: 3. CDR3 length equals 14 residues. CDR1 is SGHVS, CDR2 FQNEAQ, per germline. The CDR3 is CASSLGQGALEQYF. The CDR3 DNA reads TGTGCCAGCAGCTTGGGACAGGGGGCCCTCGAGCAGTACTTC.

The chain couples TRBV7-2 to TRBJ2-3, with 11 bases matching TRBD2. J gave up 3 bases and V 4 bases, and 6 bases lay outside the gene matches. CDR3 length: 16 residues. CDR1 and CDR2 (germline): SGHTA, FQGNSA. The CDR3 region is CASSSIAGGGTDTQYF. The CDR3 nucleotides are TGTGCCAGCAGCTCCATAGCGGGAGGGGGAACAGATACGCAGTATTTT.